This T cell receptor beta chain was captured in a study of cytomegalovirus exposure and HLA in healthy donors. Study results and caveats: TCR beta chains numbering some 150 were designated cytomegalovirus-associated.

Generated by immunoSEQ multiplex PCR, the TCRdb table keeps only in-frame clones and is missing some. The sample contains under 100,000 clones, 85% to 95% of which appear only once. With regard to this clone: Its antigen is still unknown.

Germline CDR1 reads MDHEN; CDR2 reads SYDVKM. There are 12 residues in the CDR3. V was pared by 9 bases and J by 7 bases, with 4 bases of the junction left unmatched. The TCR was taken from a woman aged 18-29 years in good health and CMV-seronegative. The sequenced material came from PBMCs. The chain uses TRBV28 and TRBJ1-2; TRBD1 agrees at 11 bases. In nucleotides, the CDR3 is TGTGCCAGTAGGACAGGGGGCGCTGGCTACACCTTC. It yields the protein CASRTGGAGYTF.